The clone carrying this T cell receptor (beta chain) showed up many times. Its matching antigen is unknown. This sample was taken from a study of regulatory T cells in long-lasting Graves disease. Study observations and caveats: Patients with persistent disease showed a bias toward TRBV28, TRBJ1-2 and TRBJ2-5.

TCR beta libraries were built with iRepertoire HTBI primers and Arm-PCR of CDR3 regions. TCRdb independently ran MiXCR on the multiplex PCR reads; one entry per CDR3 protein. The sample comprises 400,000 to 500,000 distinct CDR3 sequences, roughly 21% of which are singletons, and over 6% rests with the top ten. The time point is: persistent/refractory GD, antithyroid drugs over 5 years with positive TRAb. Construction of the TCR library relied on RNA isolated from PBMCs. The CDR3 runs to 14 residues. The V and J ends lost 3 bases and 3 bases respectively, with 11 bases between them. The TCR was taken from a female donor with Graves disease. Sequences were derived from peripheral blood mononuclear cells (PBMCs), sampled when the disease was refractory, from a patient treated with antithyroid drugs. The chain links TRBV12-3 or TRBV12-4 to TRBJ2-5; D is perhaps TRBD1 or TRBD2 (5 bases each). In nucleotides, the CDR3 is TGTGCCAGCAGTTTCGCCGGGACGAAAGAGACCCAGTACTTC. Its protein is CASSFAGTKETQYF.